A single sample gave rise to the 9 T cell receptor beta chains below, sequenced in a study of beta chain features in type 1 diabetes. Isolated RNA was reverse transcribed in full, so expressed TCRB transcripts were sequenced. This table comes from immunoSEQ multiplex PCR, and its TCRdb copy is limited to in-frame clones, with some not included. The sample lists 35,000 to 45,000 clones; 60% to 75% were seen once. Antigens for these TCRs are unknown. General study results and limits: Shortening of TCRB CDR3s, moderate but significant, appeared in all four CD4+ subsets of Type 1 diabetes patients.

The material sequenced was Tregs from blood. Receptors originate from a man aged 30 to 39 with type 1 diabetes. Some clones in this sample may be carry-over from other donors' samples.

This sequence joins TRBV5-1 and TRBJ2-3; D may be TRBD1 (5 bases). The CDR3 covers 13 residues. V dropped 4 bases and J dropped 6 bases, with 12 bases sitting between them. The germline V gene has CDR1 SGHRS and CDR2 YFSETQ. The CDR3 reads CASSGQGRDTQYF. CDR3 in DNA: TGCGCCAGCAGCGGGCAGGGTCGGGATACGCAGTATTTT.

This chain uses TRBV18 with TRBJ1-2, with D possibly being TRBD1 (6 bases). Germline lookup yields CDR1 KGHSH and CDR2 LQKENI. V was pared by 6 bases and J by 0 bases, with 11 bases between. This CDR3 region has 14 residues. DNA for the CDR3: TGTGCCAGCTCTCGGGACACCTCTAACTATGGCTACACCTTC. Residues: CASSRDTSNYGYTF.

This clone was recorded a few times. A much larger clone sits a single nucleotide away, making a read error possible. V usage is TRBV4-3 and J usage is TRBJ1-1, with D uncertain. The CDR3 runs to 12 residues. CDR1 and CDR2 (germline): LGHNA, YSLEER. Trimming removed 1 base at V and 11 bases at J, with 11 bases between. The CDR3, as DNA: TGCGCCAGCAGCCAAGGTAGGCGGAGGGCTTTCTTT. Its translation is CASSQGRRRAFF.

This clone was detected only once. V and J are TRBV19 and TRBJ1-5; D is uncertain. With 5 bases removed from V and 5 bases from J, the gap between germline ends came to 7 bases. Germline CDR1 and CDR2: LNHDA and SQIVND (reference sequence). This CDR3 spans 12 amino acids. The CDR3 loop reads CASSLSYQPQHF. The CDR3, as DNA: TGTGCCAGTAGTCTGAGTTATCAGCCCCAGCATTTT.

This chain joins TRBV6-1 and TRBJ1-1, with 8 bases identical to TRBD1. CDR1 MNHNS and CDR2 SASEGT come from the germline V gene. V was pared by 8 bases and J by 6 bases, with 8 bases of the junction left unmatched. The CDR3 totals 13 residues. As DNA, the CDR3 is TGTGCCAGCCGGAGACAGGGGTCCCCTGAAGCTTTCTTT. Amino acids: CASRRQGSPEAFF.

This clone was observed a single time. Other nucleotide sequences in the sample specify the same CDR3. The J gene is TRBJ1-4, the V gene TRBV5-1, with 9 nucleotides matching TRBD1. V was clipped by 0 bases and J by 8 bases; unmatched bases: 2. The CDR3 is made up of 14 amino acids. CDR1 and CDR2 (germline): SGHRS, YFSETQ. CDR3 region: CASSLGQGDEKLFF. Written as DNA, the CDR3 is TGCGCCAGCAGCTTGGGACAGGGGGACGAAAAACTGTTTTTT.

This clone was observed a few times. The chain links TRBV10-3 to TRBJ1-4; D ambiguous. V lost 10 bases to trimming and J lost 8 bases, with 17 bases between them. Germline CDR1 and CDR2: ENHRY and SYGVKD. The CDR3 totals 13 residues. The chain's CDR3 is CATRGGPEEKLFF. For the CDR3, the DNA is TGTGCCACCCGGGGAGGCCCAGAAGAAAAACTGTTTTTT.

The CDR3 DNA reads TGTGCCAGCTCACCGGCGACAGGGGAGTACTACGAGCAGTACTTC. It specifies CASSPATGEYYEQYF. The J gene is TRBJ2-7, the V gene TRBV18; 8 nucleotides line up with TRBD1. The CDR3 has 15 residues. The germline V gene encodes CDR1 KGHSH and CDR2 LQKENI. V shed 3 bases and J 3 bases; nucleotides not matched to a gene: 7.

The gene calls are TRBV13 and TRBJ2-7, with TRBD2 matching over 11 bases. The germline gives CDR1 PRHDT, CDR2 FYEKMQ (reference sequence). Trimming removed 3 bases from V and 5 bases from J; junction bases left unmatched: 6. CDR3 length equals 15 residues. The CDR3 sequence: CASSFLAGGPHEQYF. CDR3 DNA sequence: TGTGCCAGCAGCTTTTTAGCGGGGGGGCCCCACGAGCAGTACTTC. Together with reference TRBV13 and TRBJ2-7, the CDR3 gives the full variable domain: AAGVIQSPRHLIKEKRETATLKCYPIPRHDTVYWYQQGPGQDPQFLISFYEKMQSDKGSIPDRFSAQQFSDYHSELNMSSLELGDSALYFCASSFLAGGPHEQYFGPGTRLTVT.